The clone carrying this T cell receptor (beta chain) was picked up a small number of times. Assay used: immunoSEQ multiplex PCR; TCRdb lists only in-frame clones, some missing. The data show 350,000 to 450,000 clones, around 93% seen once. These data belong to a study of Ad26.COV2.S vaccination and SARS-CoV-2 variants. The sample's treatment: over 15 received Ad26.COV2.S at low or high dose, single or two shots; a few received placebo; per-sample allocation not given. On day 63 after the first injection, vaccine and placebo recipients gave samples. The clonotype comes from a person between 18 and 65 years old who received the Ad26.COV2.S COVID-19 vaccine or a placebo. The sequenced sample was peripheral blood, obtained in a trial of Ad26.COV2.S vaccine versus placebo.

The CDR3 bases are TGCGCCAGCAGCTCGCAAACAGGGACCTTCTATGGCTACACCTTC. This sequence encodes CASSSQTGTFYGYTF. The chain joins TRBV5-1 to TRBJ1-2; tentative D call: TRBD1 (6 bases). CDR3 length: 15 amino acids. Trimming left V 3 bases short and J 4 bases short, with 16 bases between. Germline V lookup: CDR1 SGHRS, CDR2 YFSETQ.